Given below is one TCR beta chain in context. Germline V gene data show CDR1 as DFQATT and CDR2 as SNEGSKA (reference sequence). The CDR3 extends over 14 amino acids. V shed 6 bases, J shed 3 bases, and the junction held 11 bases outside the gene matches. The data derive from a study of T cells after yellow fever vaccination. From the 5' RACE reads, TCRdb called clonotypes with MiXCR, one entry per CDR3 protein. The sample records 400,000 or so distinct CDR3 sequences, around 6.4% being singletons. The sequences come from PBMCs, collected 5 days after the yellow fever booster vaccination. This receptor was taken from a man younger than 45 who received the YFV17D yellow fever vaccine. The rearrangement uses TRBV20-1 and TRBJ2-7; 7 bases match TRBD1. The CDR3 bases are TGCAGTGCCCGCGCTGACCAGGGGGTCTACGAGCAGTACTTC. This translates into CSARADQGVYEQYF.